Following are 12 T cell receptor beta chains from one sample sequenced in a study of blood T cell repertoires in COVID-19. Here immunoSEQ multiplex PCR was the method, and the copy in TCRdb shows in-frame clones only, minus some. The sample records 120,000 or so clones, 70% to 85% being singletons. Sequencing used peripheral blood. These receptors were obtained from a woman in her 70s with acute or convalescent COVID-19.

This chain links TRBV23-1 with TRBJ1-5, with 7 bases fitting TRBD1. Being an ORF, TRBV23-1 has a function that is uncertain. The CDR3 runs to 13 residues. V lost 5 bases and J lost 7; bases outside the gene matches: 5. This CDR3 is CASSSQGWQPQHF. CDR3 coding DNA: TGCGCCAGCAGTTCACAGGGGTGGCAGCCCCAGCATTTT.

This chain joins TRBV6-2 or TRBV6-3 and TRBJ2-7; TRBD2 might be the D (7 bases). CDR1 MNHEY and CDR2 SVGEGT come from the germline V gene. CDR3 length: 14 amino acids. V was clipped by 6 bases and J by 6 bases, with 18 bases between them. CDR3 nucleotides: TGTGCCAGCAGCAAGACCGAGGGGGGGAGCGAGCAGTACGTC. Protein sequence: CASSKTEGGSEQYV.

The chain couples TRBV11-3 to TRBJ1-1; D is possibly TRBD1 (6 bases). Germline CDR1 SGHNT, CDR2 YENEEA. Trimming took off 5 bases at V and 4 bases at J, with 17 bases between the two ends. The CDR3 loop spans 15 amino acids. This CDR3 reads CASSQTYRDRTEAFF. Here the CDR3 DNA reads TGTGCCAGCAGCCAGACCTACAGGGATCGCACTGAAGCTTTCTTT.

The chain links TRBV4-3 to TRBJ2-1, with 11 bases lining up with TRBD2. With 4 bases clipped from V and 7 bases from J, the junction kept 6 bases outside the gene matches. The CDR3 has 15 amino acids. CDR1 is LGHNA, CDR2 YSLEER, per germline. The CDR3 DNA is TGCGCCAGCAGCCGGACTGGACTAGCGGGTAATGAGCAGTTCTTC. Its translation is CASSRTGLAGNEQFF.

This clone turned up a few times. V usage is TRBV19 and J usage is TRBJ1-2; maybe TRBD1 (5 bases). The CDR3 runs 15 residues. V dropped 2 bases and J dropped 4 bases, with 14 bases sitting between them. The germline gives CDR1 LNHDA, CDR2 SQIVND (reference sequence). CDR3 coding DNA: TGTGCCAGTAGTATAAGGGCGGGGGAAGGCTATGGCTACACCTTC. It yields the protein CASSIRAGEGYGYTF.

The rearrangement uses TRBV27 and TRBJ1-2; D uncertain. This CDR3 spans 13 amino acids. The V end lost 7 bases, the J end lost 8 bases, and 17 bases lay between the germline ends. Germline V gene lookup returns CDR1 MNHEY and CDR2 SMNVEV (reference sequence). CDR3 in DNA: TGTGCCAGCAAGAGAGAGGGTGTCGGGGGCTACACCTTC. Translated: CASKREGVGGYTF.

This chain joins TRBV10-2 and TRBJ1-1, with D tentatively TRBD1 (5 bases). With 8 bases removed from V and 5 bases from J, the gap between germline ends came to 18 bases. This CDR3 has 14 amino acids. CDR1 and CDR2 (germline): WSHSY, SAAADI. CDR3 sequence: CASSSARVFTEAFF. For the CDR3, the DNA is TGCGCCAGCTCATCTGCCAGGGTCTTTACTGAAGCTTTCTTT.

V gene TRBV19 combines with J gene TRBJ1-5; 7 nucleotides align to TRBD1. The CDR3 contains 17 residues. Per the germline V gene, CDR1 is LNHDA and CDR2 is SQIVND (reference sequence). With 6 bases clipped from V and 0 bases from J, the junction kept 11 bases outside the gene matches. In DNA form, the CDR3 reads TGTGCCAGTAGAATGATCGGACAGGATTATAGCAATCAGCCCCAGCATTTT. This translates into CASRMIGQDYSNQPQHF.

This clone was picked up a small number of times. J is TRBJ1-2 and V is TRBV27, with TRBD1 matching over 8 bases. V gave up 5 bases and J gave up 5 bases; unmatched junction bases: 4. Per the germline V gene, CDR1 is MNHEY and CDR2 is SMNVEV (reference sequence). The length of the CDR3 is 13 residues. CDR3 residues: CASSDRGGYGYTF. The DNA for the CDR3 is TGTGCCAGCAGTGACAGGGGAGGGTATGGCTACACCTTC.

This clone was recorded once. The chain employs TRBV27 and TRBJ2-2, with TRBD1 identical over 7 bases. CDR1 is MNHEY, CDR2 SMNVEV, per germline (reference sequence). This CDR3 spans 15 amino acids. V shed 5 bases, J shed 7 bases, and the junction held 10 bases outside the gene matches. CDR3 in DNA: TGTGCCAGCAGTCCAGACAGGGTATTGGGCGGGGAGCTGTTTTTT. The encoded protein is CASSPDRVLGGELFF.

The chain employs TRBV6-5 and TRBJ2-7; 8 bases are shared with TRBD1. The ends lost 7 bases at V and 3 bases at J; junction bases unmatched: 5. This CDR3 is 13 amino acids long. The germline CDR1 and CDR2 sequences are MNHEY and SVGAGI. Written as DNA, the CDR3 is TGTGCCAGCAAGACAGGGGTTTTCTACGAGCAGTACTTC. This codes for CASKTGVFYEQYF.

The chain combines TRBV29-1 with TRBJ1-2; D gene unclear. Trimming took 1 base from V and 8 from J, leaving 11 bases between them. CDR3 size: 12 residues. Germline CDR1 reads SQVTM; CDR2 reads ANQGSEA. DNA for the CDR3: TGCAGCGTTGAAGGTTTGGGAGCCGGCTACACCTTC. Amino acids: CSVEGLGAGYTF.